The 5 T cell receptor beta chains presented below share a single source sample, sequenced in a study of cytomegalovirus exposure and HLA in healthy donors. PCR employed 60 Vbeta and 13 Jbeta primers. Sequencing was performed with immunoSEQ multiplex PCR; in TCRdb, only in-frame clones are kept and a portion is missing. The repertoire includes under 200,000 clones, over 65% of them detected once, and roughly 3.1% sits in the top ten. The sample was PBMCs. The receptor set was obtained from a man aged 35 to 55 in good health and CMV-seropositive.

The V and J genes are TRBV7-2 and TRBJ1-1; 7 bases map to TRBD1. Trimming took 5 bases from V and 1 from J; bases not matched to a gene: 10. The CDR3 has 16 amino acids. Germline-derived CDR1 and CDR2 are SGHTA and FQGNSA. This CDR3 is CASSVPGQGGNTEAFF. The CDR3 DNA sequence: TGTGCCAGCAGCGTCCCCGGCCAGGGGGGGAACACTGAAGCTTTCTTT.

This clone was seen repeatedly, ten times or more. This rearrangement joins TRBV7-9 to TRBJ2-1, with 8 bases matching TRBD2. Germline CDR1 SEHNR, CDR2 FQNEAQ (reference sequence). Trimming removed 7 bases from V and 4 bases from J; junction bases left unmatched: 6. CDR3 length: 14 residues. The CDR3, as DNA: TGTGCCAGCAACGCGGGGGGAGCTTACAATGAGCAGTTCTTC. Translation: CASNAGGAYNEQFF.

This clone was counted between two and nine times. This rearrangement joins TRBV6-6 to TRBJ2-7; 7 nucleotides match TRBD2. With 10 bases clipped from V and 12 bases from J, the junction kept 21 bases outside the gene matches. The CDR3 runs to 14 residues. Germline-derived CDR1 and CDR2 are MNHNY and SVGAGI (reference sequence). Here the CDR3 DNA reads TGTGCCACCATTGAGGGCGGGAGTTATACAGCTCCGTACTTC. Translation gives CATIEGGSYTAPYF.

The V gene is TRBV5-6, the J gene TRBJ2-7; 8 positions agree with TRBD1. CDR3 size: 17 residues. J lost 0 bases, V lost 4 bases, and 12 bases had no gene match. Germline assignment: CDR1 SGHDT and CDR2 YYEEEE. The CDR3 spells CASSGGTGDSSSYEQYF. The DNA of the CDR3 is TGTGCCAGCAGCGGCGGGACAGGAGACTCAAGCTCCTACGAGCAGTACTTC.

The J gene is TRBJ1-6, the V gene TRBV6-5; 7 bases are shared with TRBD1. This CDR3 spans 15 amino acids. V trimming: 8 bases; J trimming: 8 bases; junction bases outside the gene matches: 12. Germline CDR1 reads MNHEY; CDR2 reads SVGAGI. DNA for the CDR3: TGTGCCAGCCAATCCAGGACAGGCAAATATTCACCCCTCCACTTT. Translated, it gives CASQSRTGKYSPLHF.